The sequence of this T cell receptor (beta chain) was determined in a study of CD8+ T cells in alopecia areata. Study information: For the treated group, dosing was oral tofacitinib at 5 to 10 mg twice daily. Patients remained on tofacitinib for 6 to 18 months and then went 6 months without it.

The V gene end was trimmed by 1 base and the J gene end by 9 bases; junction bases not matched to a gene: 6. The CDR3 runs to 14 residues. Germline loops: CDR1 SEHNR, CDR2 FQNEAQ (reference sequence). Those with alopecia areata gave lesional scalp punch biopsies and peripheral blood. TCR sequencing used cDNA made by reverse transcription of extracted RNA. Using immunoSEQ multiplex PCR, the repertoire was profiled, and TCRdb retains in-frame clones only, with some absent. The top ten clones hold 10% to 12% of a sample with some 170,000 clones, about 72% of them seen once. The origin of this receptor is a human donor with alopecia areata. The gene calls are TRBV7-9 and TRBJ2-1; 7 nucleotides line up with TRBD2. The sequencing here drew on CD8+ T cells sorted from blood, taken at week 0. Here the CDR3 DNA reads TGTGCCAGCAGCTTAGACCGGGGAGGGCTTGAGCAGTTCTTC. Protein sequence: CASSLDRGGLEQFF. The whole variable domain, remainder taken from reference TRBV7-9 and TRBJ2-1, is DTGVSQNPRHKITKRGQNVTFRCDPISEHNRLYWYRQTLGQGPEFLTYFQNEAQLEKSRLLSDRFSAERPKGSFSTLEIQRTEQGDSAMYLCASSLDRGGLEQFFGPGTRLTVL.